This passage covers 23 T cell receptor beta chains from one sample sequenced in a study of blood T cell repertoires in COVID-19. The method was immunoSEQ multiplex PCR; TCRdb's version includes in-frame clones alone and lacks a portion of them. The sample lists about 49,000 clones; around 81% were seen once. The sequenced sample consisted of peripheral blood. Receptors were obtained from an elderly woman with COVID-19, enrolled during active disease.

The rearrangement joins TRBV5-6 to TRBJ2-5, with a tentative D call TRBD1 (5 bases). The CDR3 is made up of 14 amino acids. V gave up 4 bases and J gave up 2 bases, with 12 bases separating them. CDR1 and CDR2 (germline): SGHDT, YYEEEE. The CDR3 nucleotides read TGTGCCAGCAGCGGGGCTTGGGCTCAAGAGACCCAGTACTTC. Encoded protein: CASSGAWAQETQYF.

The chain joins TRBV5-1 to TRBJ1-5; unclear D gene. The CDR3 is made up of 15 amino acids. V was trimmed by 0 bases and J by 2 bases, leaving 9 bases between them. The V gene's germline CDR1 is SGHRS and CDR2 YFSETQ. CDR3 nucleotide sequence: TGCGCCAGCAGCTTGGCCGGGAGAGGCAATCAGCCCCAGCATTTT. This codes for CASSLAGRGNQPQHF.

The chain employs TRBV7-9 and TRBJ2-3; 7 bases match TRBD2. The germline gives CDR1 SEHNR, CDR2 FQNEAQ (reference sequence). CDR3 length: 16 amino acids. Losses at the gene ends were 5 bases for V and 3 bases for J; bases not matched to a gene: 11. CDR3 region: CASSSGGGVGTDTQYF. CDR3 DNA sequence: TGTGCCAGCAGCAGTGGGGGGGGAGTAGGTACAGATACGCAGTATTTT.

The chain is built from TRBV11-1 and TRBJ2-7; weak D call: TRBD1 (6 bases). CDR1 and CDR2 from the germline V gene are SGHAT and FQDESV (reference sequence). Deletions cut 6 bases from V and 3 bases from J, with 9 bases between. CDR3 length equals 12 residues. CDR3 sequence reads: CASSGQNYEQYF. DNA of the CDR3: TGTGCCAGCAGTGGACAGAACTACGAGCAGTACTTC.

The V call is TRBV7-6, the J call TRBJ2-3, with a possible D match to TRBD1 (6 bases). Trimming took 5 bases from V and 0 from J, leaving 21 bases between them. The CDR3 totals 18 residues. CDR1 is SGHVS, CDR2 FNYEAQ, per germline. CDR3 in DNA: TGTGCCAGCAGCCCAAAGCCCCCCTCGGGACACAGCACAGATACGCAGTATTTT. Residues: CASSPKPPSGHSTDTQYF.

The rearrangement uses TRBV11-2 and TRBJ2-3, with a tentative D call TRBD2 (5 bases). V lost 6 bases and J 1 base, leaving 14 bases between the germline ends. CDR3 size: 15 residues. In germline, CDR1 is SGHAT, CDR2 FQNNGV. Here the CDR3 reads CASSFSVGGTDTQYF. The CDR3 region has the DNA TGTGCCAGCAGTTTTTCGGTCGGGGGCACAGATACGCAGTATTTT.

The J gene is TRBJ1-1, the V gene TRBV25-1; possibly TRBD1 for D (6 bases). Trimming left V 2 bases short and J 1 base short, with 11 bases between. This CDR3 is 15 amino acids long. Germline values: CDR1 MGHDK, CDR2 SYGVNS. CDR3 DNA: TGTGCCAGCAGTGAAACAGGGTGGAGGAACACTGAAGCTTTCTTT. It is translated as CASSETGWRNTEAFF.

This rearrangement joins TRBV5-6 to TRBJ2-7, with D hard to call. The CDR3 has 12 amino acids. V was pared by 1 base and J by 6 bases, with 8 bases between. Germline V gene sequence: CDR1 SGHDT, CDR2 YYEEEE. The CDR3 DNA sequence: TGTGCCAGCAGCTTGCAGATCTCCGAGCAGTACTTC. Protein: CASSLQISEQYF.

The chain uses TRBV25-1 and TRBJ1-4; 9 nucleotides match TRBD1. Per the germline V gene, CDR1 is MGHDK and CDR2 is SYGVNS. Trimming removed 1 base from V and 2 bases from J; junction bases left unmatched: 5. The CDR3 covers 17 residues. CDR3 residues: CASSEWGQGHTNEKLFF. CDR3 in DNA: TGTGCCAGCAGTGAATGGGGACAGGGCCACACTAATGAAAAACTGTTTTTT.

This clone was seen only once. This chain joins TRBV11-2 and TRBJ1-1, with D possibly being TRBD1 (6 bases). Germline V gives CDR1 SGHAT, CDR2 FQNNGV. This CDR3 region has 15 residues. The V gene lost 1 base and the J gene lost 6 bases, with 15 bases spanning the gap. Here the CDR3 DNA reads TGTGCCAGCAGCTTAGGTGGGCGGGGGGCCGCTGAAGCTTTCTTT. It specifies CASSLGGRGAAEAFF.

This chain joins TRBV5-1 and TRBJ2-5, with TRBD2 as a possible D gene (6 bases). Per the germline V gene, CDR1 is SGHRS and CDR2 is YFSETQ. Trimming pared 3 bases from V and 5 bases from J, leaving 17 bases between. This CDR3 has 15 residues. The CDR3 loop is CASSSRAGLTETQYF. CDR3 nucleotides: TGCGCCAGCAGCTCCAGGGCGGGGCTGACGGAGACCCAGTACTTC.

V is TRBV18 and J is TRBJ2-5, with D perhaps TRBD1 (6 bases). Per the germline V gene, CDR1 is KGHSH and CDR2 is LQKENI. Trimming cost V 3 bases and J 2 bases, with 7 bases left between them. This CDR3 is built from 13 residues. CDR3 nucleotides: TGTGCCAGCTCACCGAGGGGGCAAGAGACCCAGTACTTC. Translating it yields CASSPRGQETQYF.

The V and J genes are TRBV1 and TRBJ2-1; no check of the table's D call, TRBD2, against the DNA was made. TRBV1 represents a pseudogene. The CDR3 is made up of 12 amino acids. CDR3 sequence: CTSSQGEGEQFF. CDR3 in DNA: TGCACCAGCAGCCAAGGGGAGGGTGAGCAGTTCTTC.

The gene calls are TRBV5-4 and TRBJ1-2; no reliable D call. Trimming stripped 0 bases from V and 5 bases from J, with 8 bases between. Germline V gene data show CDR1 as SGHNT and CDR2 as YYREEE (reference sequence). The CDR3 length is 13 residues. This CDR3 is CASSLDSQYGYTF. The CDR3 DNA reads as TGTGCCAGCAGCTTGGACAGCCAATATGGCTACACCTTC.

This clone was seen a few times. The chain couples TRBV6-5 to TRBJ1-3; perhaps TRBD1 as D (5 bases). Trimming took off 5 bases at V and 4 bases at J, with 12 bases between the two ends. The CDR3 length is 14 residues. The germline V gene has CDR1 MNHEY and CDR2 SVGAGI. CDR3 protein: CASSLRQSGNTIYF. CDR3 bases: TGTGCCAGCAGTCTCCGACAGAGCGGAAACACCATATATTTT.

The chain has TRBV6-5 and TRBJ2-7; TRBD1 is a possible D gene (5 bases). Per germline, CDR1 MNHEY and CDR2 SVGAGI. The CDR3 totals 14 residues. Trimming took off 0 bases at V and 7 bases at J, with 13 bases between the two ends. DNA of the CDR3: TGTGCCAGCAGTTACTCGTGGCAGGGTGGTGAGCAGTACTTC. Protein sequence: CASSYSWQGGEQYF.

The rearrangement links TRBV7-6 to TRBJ2-7; 12 bases match TRBD2. The V and J ends lost 8 bases and 5 bases, in that order; junction bases with no gene match: 4. This CDR3 contains 13 residues. CDR1 and CDR2 (germline): SGHVS, FNYEAQ. CDR3 DNA: TGTGCCAGCCAACTAGCGGGAGGTCACGAGCAGTACTTC. As protein: CASQLAGGHEQYF.

CDR3 residues: CASSNSDQYF. Written as DNA, the CDR3 is TGTGCCAGCAGCAATAGCGACCAGTACTTC. V gene TRBV6-2 or TRBV6-3 combines with J gene TRBJ2-5; D is perhaps TRBD2 (5 bases). Germline CDR1 MNHEY, CDR2 SVGEGT. V was shortened by 6 bases and J by 10 bases, with 9 bases between the two germline ends. The CDR3 loop spans 10 amino acids.

V and J are TRBV7-2 and TRBJ1-5; 7 bases are shared with TRBD1. This CDR3 is 13 amino acids long. V lost 4 bases, J lost 6 bases, and 3 bases stayed unmatched. CDR1 and CDR2 (germline): SGHTA, FQGNSA. This CDR3 is CASSYDRVQPQHF. DNA of the CDR3: TGTGCCAGCAGCTATGACAGGGTTCAGCCCCAGCATTTT.

The genes are TRBV28 and TRBJ2-7; 9 positions agree with TRBD1. Germline V gene data show CDR1 as MDHEN and CDR2 as SYDVKM. This CDR3 is built from 14 residues. J lost 2 bases, V lost 6 bases, and 5 bases had no gene match. CDR3 protein: CASRSTGGPYEQYF. In nucleotides, the CDR3 is TGTGCCAGCAGGAGCACAGGGGGCCCCTACGAGCAGTACTTC.

The rearrangement uses TRBV19 and TRBJ2-7, with TRBD1 identical over 7 bases. Looked up from germline, CDR1 is LNHDA and CDR2 is SQIVND (reference sequence). V gave up 9 bases and J gave up 2 bases; unmatched junction bases: 10. The CDR3 extends over 14 amino acids. DNA for the CDR3: TGTGCCAGCCGAAACAGGGACAGCACCTACGAGCAGTACTTC. This encodes CASRNRDSTYEQYF.

The chain has TRBV27 and TRBJ2-1; possibly TRBD2 for D (6 bases). The ends were cut back, 4 bases at V and 4 bases at J, with 11 bases in the middle. CDR1 and CDR2 (germline): MNHEY, SMNVEV (reference sequence). The CDR3 totals 14 residues. The CDR3 loop is CASSSGTFYNEQFF. DNA of the CDR3: TGTGCCAGCAGTTCAGGGACTTTTTACAATGAGCAGTTCTTC.

This chain joins TRBV12-5 and TRBJ2-1, with TRBD2 identical over 9 bases. Germline lookup yields CDR1 LGHNT and CDR2 FRNRAP. With 2 bases clipped from V and 7 bases from J, the junction kept 3 bases outside the gene matches. There are 14 residues in the CDR3. The CDR3 protein is CASGLRAGGNEQFF. The CDR3 nucleotides are TGTGCTAGTGGTTTGAGGGCGGGAGGGAATGAGCAGTTCTTC.